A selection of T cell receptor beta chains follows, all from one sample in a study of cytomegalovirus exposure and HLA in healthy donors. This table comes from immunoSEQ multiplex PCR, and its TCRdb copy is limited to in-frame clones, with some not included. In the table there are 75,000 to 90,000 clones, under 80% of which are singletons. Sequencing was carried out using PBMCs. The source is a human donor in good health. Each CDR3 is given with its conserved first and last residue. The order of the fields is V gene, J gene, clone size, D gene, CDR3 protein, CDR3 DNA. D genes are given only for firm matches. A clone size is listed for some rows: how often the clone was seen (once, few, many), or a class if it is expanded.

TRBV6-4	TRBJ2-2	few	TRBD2	CASSDGAGENTGELFF	TGTGCCAGCAGTGACGGAGCGGGGGAAAACACCGGGGAGCTGTTTTTT
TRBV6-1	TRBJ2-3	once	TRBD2	CASSETGGLYTDTQYF	TGTGCCAGCAGTGAAACGGGGGGACTCTACACAGATACGCAGTATTTT
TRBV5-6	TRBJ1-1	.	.	CASSSYITGGTEAFF	TGTGCCAGCAGCTCATATATAACGGGGGGCACTGAAGCTTTCTTT
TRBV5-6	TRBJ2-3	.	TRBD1	CASSLAAGQGHPDTQYF	TGTGCCAGCAGCTTGGCCGCCGGACAGGGGCACCCAGATACGCAGTATTTT
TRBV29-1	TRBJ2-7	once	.	CSVCSSPCYEQYF	TGCAGCGTTTGCTCGAGTCCTTGTTACGAGCAGTACTTC
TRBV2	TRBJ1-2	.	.	CARGGSGYTF	TGTGCCAGAGGGGGATCAGGCTACACCTTC
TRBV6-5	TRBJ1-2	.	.	CASTLRGKGGYPF	TGTGCCAGCACCCTGAGGGGGAAGGGTGGCTACCCCTTC
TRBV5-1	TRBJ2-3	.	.	CASSLFTGRVGDTQYF	TGCGCCAGCAGCTTGTTTACAGGTCGAGTTGGAGATACGCAGTATTTT
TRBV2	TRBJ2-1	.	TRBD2	CASIKLAGGFGEQFF	TGTGCCAGCATTAAACTAGCGGGGGGGTTCGGTGAGCAGTTCTTC
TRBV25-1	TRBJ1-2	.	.	CASRGPNYGYTF	TGTGCCAGCAGGGGGCCAAACTATGGCTACACCTTC
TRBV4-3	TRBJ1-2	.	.	CASSPRGNEGYTF	TGCGCCAGCAGCCCTAGGGGAAATGAAGGCTACACCTTC
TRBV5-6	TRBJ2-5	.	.	CASSLDYPGRTQYF	TGTGCCAGCAGCCTCGACTACCCAGGTCGGACCCAGTACTTC
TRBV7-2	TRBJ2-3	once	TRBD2	CASSPLAGGVTDTQYF	TGTGCCAGCAGCCCGCTAGCGGGGGGGGTCACAGATACGCAGTATTTT
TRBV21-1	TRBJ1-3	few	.	CASSPPGQRSGNTIYF	TGTGCCAGCAGCCCGCCCGGACAGCGCTCTGGAAACACCATATATTTT
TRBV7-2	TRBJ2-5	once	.	CASSLALGVQETQYF	TGTGCCAGCAGCTTAGCGTTAGGGGTACAAGAGACCCAGTACTTC
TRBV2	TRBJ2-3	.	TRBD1	CASSEDRGRVADTQYF	TGTGCCAGCAGTGAAGACAGGGGGCGCGTCGCAGATACGCAGTATTTT
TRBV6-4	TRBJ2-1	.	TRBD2	CASRGGLAGAPPPYNEQFF	TGTGCCAGCCGTGGGGGCCTAGCGGGGGCCCCACCCCCATACAATGAGCAGTTCTTC
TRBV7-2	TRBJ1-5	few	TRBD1	CATQRQGGQPQNF	TGTGCCACCCAGAGACAGGGCGGCCAGCCCCAGAATTTT